This T cell receptor beta chain appears in the sequencing data of a study of identical twins. A universal primer site arose from template switching, and cDNA bore unique molecular identifiers. TCRdb redid the calling of the 5' RACE reads with MiXCR, one entry per CDR3 protein. The sample yields around 370,000 distinct CDR3 sequences, roughly 10% seen once. The CDR3 covers 14 residues. Germline V gives CDR1 MNHEY, CDR2 SVGAGI. V shed 6 bases, J shed 5 bases, and the junction held 7 bases outside the gene matches. This clonotype turned up a few times. What it recognizes is unknown. General observations from the study: Weaker excess twin sharing was seen among beta out-of-frame sequences. Models came in too low on out-of-frame TCR alpha sharing in monozygotic twins.

Sequenced sample: naive T cells sorted from blood. V gene TRBV6-5 combines with J gene TRBJ2-3; TRBD1 matches 8 bases. The receptor was isolated from a woman in her forties or fifties in good health. The CDR3 here is CASSDRGFGDTQYF. The CDR3 nucleotides read TGTGCCAGCAGCGACAGGGGATTTGGAGATACGCAGTATTTT.